What follows are 15 T cell receptor beta chains derived from one specimen sequenced in a study of cytomegalovirus exposure and HLA in healthy donors. The study ran its PCR with 60 Vbeta and 13 Jbeta primers. Generated by immunoSEQ multiplex PCR, the TCRdb table keeps only in-frame clones and is missing some. The profile shows a few hundred thousand clones, 60% to 80% of them singletons. Input material: PBMCs. The receptors were gathered from a man between 18 and 35 years old in good health and CMV-seronegative.

This clone was found a few times. The chain recombines TRBV7-6 with TRBJ2-5; 9 nucleotides align to TRBD1. From germline, CDR1 is SGHVS and CDR2 FNYEAQ. With 6 bases clipped from V and 2 bases from J, the junction kept 7 bases outside the gene matches. The CDR3 covers 15 residues. CDR3 protein: CASRLMGQGQETQYF. The CDR3 bases are TGTGCCAGCAGGCTGATGGGACAGGGTCAAGAGACCCAGTACTTC. Full variable domain (outside the CDR3, taken from reference TRBV7-6 and TRBJ2-5): GAGVSQSPRYKVTKRGQDVALRCDPISGHVSLYWYRQALGQGPEFLTYFNYEAQQDKSGLPNDRFSAERPEGSISTLTIQRTEQRDSAMYRCASRLMGQGQETQYFGPGTRLLVL.

The chain combines TRBV5-6 with TRBJ2-7; 11 bases fit TRBD1. V trimming: 3 bases; J trimming: 2 bases; junction bases outside the gene matches: 1. In germline, CDR1 is SGHDT, CDR2 YYEEEE. CDR3 length: 14 residues. The CDR3 DNA is TGTGCCAGCAGCTGGGGACAGGGGGCCTACGAGCAGTACTTC. Its protein is CASSWGQGAYEQYF.

The chain carries TRBV2 and TRBJ2-4; 14 positions match TRBD2. The CDR3 consists of 19 residues. Losses at the gene ends were 6 bases for V and 0 bases for J; bases not matched to a gene: 10. Germline V gene sequence: CDR1 SNHLY, CDR2 FYNNEI. The DNA of the CDR3 is TGTGCCAGCAGACCTTGGACTAGCGGGGGGCTACTAGCCAAAAACATTCAGTACTTC. Residues: CASRPWTSGGLLAKNIQYF.

This clone was detected only once. This chain links TRBV19 with TRBJ2-5; TRBD2 matches 12 bases. The CDR3 has 17 residues. The trim removed 3 bases at V and 5 bases at J, leaving 10 bases unmatched. Germline CDR1 reads LNHDA; CDR2 reads SQIVND (reference sequence). CDR3 nucleotides: TGTGCCAGTAGTATGGGAAAACTAGCGGGAGGAGGGGAGACCCAGTACTTC. Its protein product is CASSMGKLAGGGETQYF.

The chain combines TRBV7-2 with TRBJ2-7, with D perhaps TRBD1 (6 bases). Per germline, CDR1 SGHTA and CDR2 FQGNSA. The CDR3 is 13 amino acids. Trimming stripped 5 bases from V and 4 bases from J, with 12 bases between. CDR3 bases: TGTGCCAGCAGCCCAAGGCAGGGGTACGAGCAGTACTTC. As protein: CASSPRQGYEQYF.

The chain links TRBV5-1 to TRBJ2-3; TRBD2 aligns across 12 bases. V dropped 5 bases and J dropped 2; count of bases not matched to a gene: 6. The germline gives CDR1 SGHRS, CDR2 YFSETQ. The CDR3 has 16 amino acids. This CDR3 reads CASRSRLAGATDTQYF. The CDR3 DNA reads as TGCGCCAGCAGATCACGACTAGCGGGAGCCACAGATACGCAGTATTTT.

This clone was observed a handful of times. The CDR3 DNA reads TGCGCCAGCAGCCACATCGGACACCAAAGCACAGATACGCAGTATTTT. It yields the protein CASSHIGHQSTDTQYF. The chain is built from TRBV4-1 and TRBJ2-3, with D maybe TRBD1 (5 bases). V lost 3 bases to trimming and J lost 0 bases, with 13 bases between them. This CDR3 is 16 amino acids long. CDR1 is MGHRA and CDR2 is YSYEKL in the germline V gene.

This chain uses TRBV27 with TRBJ2-7, with 11 bases fitting TRBD2. Trimming cost V 6 bases and J 5 bases; bases outside gene matches: 12. The CDR3 is 16 residues long. In germline, CDR1 is MNHEY, CDR2 SMNVEV (reference sequence). The CDR3 here is CASSFLETSGTHEQYF. CDR3 bases: TGTGCCAGCAGCTTTTTGGAGACTAGCGGGACCCACGAGCAGTACTTC.

This clone has only a few counts. The chain joins TRBV6-9 to TRBJ1-1; D is unclear. Germline CDR1 MNHGY, CDR2 SVAAGI. Trimming removed 8 bases at V and 1 base at J, with 5 bases between. The CDR3 is 11 residues long. The CDR3 is CASPGNTEAFF. The CDR3 region has the DNA TGTGCCAGCCCGGGGAACACTGAAGCTTTCTTT.

The J gene is TRBJ1-5, the V gene TRBV7-9; TRBD1 matches 7 bases. The CDR3 has 14 amino acids. Per germline, CDR1 SEHNR and CDR2 FQNEAQ (reference sequence). The trim removed 2 bases at V and 7 bases at J, leaving 5 bases unmatched. The CDR3 sequence: CASSLSGGGQPQHF. The CDR3 DNA reads as TGTGCCAGCAGCTTATCAGGGGGTGGCCAGCCCCAGCATTTT.

This rearrangement joins TRBV28 to TRBJ2-7; tentative D call: TRBD1 (5 bases). This CDR3 region has 14 residues. The germline V gene encodes CDR1 MDHEN and CDR2 SYDVKM. Trimming removed 2 bases from V and 5 bases from J, with 13 bases in between. The CDR3 bases are TGTGCCAGCAGTTTAGGTCAGGGCGTCAACGAGCAGTACTTC. This sequence encodes CASSLGQGVNEQYF. The variable domain in full, completed from reference TRBV28 and TRBJ2-7, reads DVKVTQSSRYLVKRTGEKVFLECVQDMDHENMFWYRQDPGLGLRLIYFSYDVKMKEKGDIPEGYSVSREKKERFSLILESASTNQTSMYLCASSLGQGVNEQYFGPGTRLTVT.

This chain joins TRBV19 and TRBJ2-5; 12 positions agree with TRBD2. V lost 5 bases and J lost 7; bases outside the gene matches: 11. CDR3 length equals 16 residues. Germline loops: CDR1 LNHDA, CDR2 SQIVND (reference sequence). The CDR3 DNA reads as TGTGCCAGTAGTCAATTGACTAGCGGGAGTTTTCGGACCCAGTACTTC. Protein: CASSQLTSGSFRTQYF. Combining the CDR3 with reference TRBV19 and TRBJ2-5 gives the whole variable domain DGGITQSPKYLFRKEGQNVTLSCEQNLNHDAMYWYRQDPGQGLRLIYYSQIVNDFQKGDIAEGYSVSREKKESFPLTVTSAQKNPTAFYLCASSQLTSGSFRTQYFGPGTRLLVL.

Points on this clone: The sample contains more than one DNA sequence encoding this CDR3. The chain carries TRBV10-3 and TRBJ1-2, with 9 bases aligning to TRBD1. J was trimmed by 3 bases and V by 6 bases; bases with no gene match: 5. The CDR3 runs 14 residues. From germline, CDR1 is ENHRY and CDR2 SYGVKD. Here the CDR3 reads CAISPGQGDYGYTF. CDR3 nucleotide sequence: TGTGCCATCAGCCCGGGACAGGGTGACTATGGCTACACCTTC.

This chain uses TRBV6-1 with TRBJ2-1; 10 nucleotides align to TRBD1. Germline V lookup: CDR1 MNHNS, CDR2 SASEGT. The CDR3 spans 14 residues. Trimming removed 5 bases from V and 6 bases from J; junction bases left unmatched: 4. The CDR3: CASSRTGGGNEQFF. CDR3 in DNA: TGTGCCAGCAGTAGGACAGGGGGAGGCAATGAGCAGTTCTTC.

This clone was picked up one time. J is TRBJ1-5 and V is TRBV6-1; maybe TRBD1 (6 bases). Between the trimmed V and J ends, which lost 6 bases and 2 bases, there was a span of 14 bases. This CDR3 contains 15 residues. Looked up from germline, CDR1 is MNHNS and CDR2 is SASEGT. CDR3 protein: CASSRTVEGNQPQHF. The CDR3 DNA reads as TGTGCCAGCAGCCGGACAGTCGAAGGCAATCAGCCCCAGCATTTT.